Below are 5 T cell receptor beta chains sequenced from a single sample in a study of human T cells and chemical hapten exposure. TCRdb analysed the 5' RACE reads with MiXCR anew, one entry per CDR3 protein. The data show roughly 120,000 distinct CDR3 sequences, roughly 19% seen once. Extraction yielded total RNA from whole blood (unfractionated). The receptors originated from a human donor in good health.

This clonotype was recorded a few times. V and J are TRBV5-1 and TRBJ1-2; 7 nucleotides line up with TRBD1. The CDR3 extends over 16 amino acids. The ends lost 3 bases at V and 4 bases at J; junction bases unmatched: 12. Looked up from germline, CDR1 is SGHRS and CDR2 is YFSETQ. The CDR3 coding sequence is TGCGCCAGCAGCTCCGAAGAGGACAGGAGATTCTATGGCTACACCTTC. The encoded protein is CASSSEEDRRFYGYTF.

The chain is built from TRBV10-2 and TRBJ1-4; 8 bases agree with TRBD1. V trimming: 7 bases; J trimming: 4 bases; junction bases outside the gene matches: 8. This CDR3 spans 15 amino acids. Germline V gives CDR1 WSHSY, CDR2 SAAADI. The CDR3 loop is CASTSGGAGNEKLFF. The CDR3 DNA sequence: TGCGCCAGCACCTCAGGGGGCGCGGGTAATGAAAAACTGTTTTTT.

This clonotype was observed a few times. The chain couples TRBV27 to TRBJ2-7; 9 nucleotides agree with TRBD2. Germline loops: CDR1 MNHEY, CDR2 SMNVEV (reference sequence). Germline trimming cut 6 bases from V and 3 bases from J; bases unmatched to any gene: 9. The CDR3 contains 15 residues. CDR3 protein: CASSTGLATYYEQYF. As DNA, the CDR3 is TGTGCCAGCAGCACCGGACTAGCGACGTACTACGAGCAGTACTTC.

The V gene is TRBV12-3 or TRBV12-4, the J gene TRBJ2-7, with TRBD1 identical over 7 bases. Trimming at V came to 6 bases and at J to 3 bases, leaving 8 bases not matched to a gene. This CDR3 has 14 residues. The CDR3 DNA reads as TGTGCCAGCAGGCCGGGACAGAGCCTCTACGAGCAGTACTTC. Protein sequence: CASRPGQSLYEQYF.

This clonotype was picked up a small number of times. The chain combines TRBV3-1 with TRBJ1-6; unclear D gene. Trimming pared 1 base from V and 5 bases from J, leaving 9 bases between. CDR1 and CDR2 from the germline V gene are LGHDT and YNNKEL (reference sequence). This CDR3 has 15 residues. CDR3 coding DNA: TGTGCCAGCAGCCAAGGAGGGTCAAATAATTCACCCCTCCACTTT. It is translated as CASSQGGSNNSPLHF. The full variable domain, completed using reference TRBV3-1 and TRBJ1-6, is DTAVSQTPKYLVTQMGNDKSIKCEQNLGHDTMYWYKQDSKKFLKIMFSYNNKELIINETVPNRFSPKSPDKAHLNLHINSLELGDSAVYFCASSQGGSNNSPLHFGNGTRLTVT.